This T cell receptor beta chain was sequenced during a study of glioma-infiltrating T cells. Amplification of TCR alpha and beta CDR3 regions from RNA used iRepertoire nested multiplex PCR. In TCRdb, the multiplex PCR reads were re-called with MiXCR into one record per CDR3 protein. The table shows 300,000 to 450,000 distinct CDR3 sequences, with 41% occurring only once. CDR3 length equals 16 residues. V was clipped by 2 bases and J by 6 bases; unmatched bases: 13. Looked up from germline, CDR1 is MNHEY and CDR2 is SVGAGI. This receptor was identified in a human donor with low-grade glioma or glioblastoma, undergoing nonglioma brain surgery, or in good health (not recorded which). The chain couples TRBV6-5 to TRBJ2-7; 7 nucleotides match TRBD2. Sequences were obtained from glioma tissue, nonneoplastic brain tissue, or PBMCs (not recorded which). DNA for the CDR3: TGTGCCAGCAGTTACGCCGCGGGAGCCGACTACGGCGAGCAGTACTTC. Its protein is CASSYAAGADYGEQYF.